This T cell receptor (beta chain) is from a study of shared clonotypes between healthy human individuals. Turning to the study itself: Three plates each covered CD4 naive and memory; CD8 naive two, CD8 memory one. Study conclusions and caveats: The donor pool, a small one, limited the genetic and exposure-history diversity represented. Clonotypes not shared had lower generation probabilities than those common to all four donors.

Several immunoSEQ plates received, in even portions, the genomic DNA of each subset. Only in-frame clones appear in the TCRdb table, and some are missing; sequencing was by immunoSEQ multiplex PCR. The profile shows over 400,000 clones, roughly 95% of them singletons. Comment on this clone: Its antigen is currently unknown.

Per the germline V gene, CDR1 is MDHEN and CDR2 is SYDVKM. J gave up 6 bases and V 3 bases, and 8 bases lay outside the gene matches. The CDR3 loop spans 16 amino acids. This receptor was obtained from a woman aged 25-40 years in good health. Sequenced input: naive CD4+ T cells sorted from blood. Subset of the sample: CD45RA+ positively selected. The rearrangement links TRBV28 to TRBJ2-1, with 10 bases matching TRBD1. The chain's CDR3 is CASSFGTGVVGNEQFF. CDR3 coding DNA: TGTGCCAGCAGTTTTGGGACAGGGGTAGTTGGCAATGAGCAGTTCTTC. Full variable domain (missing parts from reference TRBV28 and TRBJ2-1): DVKVTQSSRYLVKRTGEKVFLECVQDMDHENMFWYRQDPGLGLRLIYFSYDVKMKEKGDIPEGYSVSREKKERFSLILESASTNQTSMYLCASSFGTGVVGNEQFFGPGTRLTVL.